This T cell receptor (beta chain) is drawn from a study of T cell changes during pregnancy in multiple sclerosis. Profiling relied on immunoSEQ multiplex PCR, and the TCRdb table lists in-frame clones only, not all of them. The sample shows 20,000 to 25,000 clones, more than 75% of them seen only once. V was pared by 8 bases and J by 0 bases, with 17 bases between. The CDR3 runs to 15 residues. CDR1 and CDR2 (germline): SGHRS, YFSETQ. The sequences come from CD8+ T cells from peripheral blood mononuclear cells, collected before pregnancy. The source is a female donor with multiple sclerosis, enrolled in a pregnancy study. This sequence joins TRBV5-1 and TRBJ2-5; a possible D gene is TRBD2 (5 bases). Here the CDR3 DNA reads TGCGCCAGTGCTGATCGCGACGGGAACCAAGAGACCCAGTACTTC. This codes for CASADRDGNQETQYF.